Following are 15 T cell receptor beta chains from one sample sequenced in a study of PD-1 blockade in classical Hodgkin lymphoma (TCRdb year 2020). To prepare the library, the immunoSEQ multiplex PCR assay was applied. In TCRdb, the immuneACCESS table is reduced to in-frame sequences with V and J assigned. These tables do not hold every clone; where another copy was compared, an unresolved V gene accounts for under half, and the others remain unexplained. The sample records under 60,000 clones, around nine tenths of which are singletons. The ten largest clones represent approximately 7% of the sample. The intended sense of this specimen's time point label: cycle 4 day 1 (C4D1), after 6 weeks of nivolumab. Relapse after autologous stem cell transplantation had occurred in all trial patients, and cohorts A, B and C were distinguished by prior brentuximab vedotin exposure. Source: peripheral blood mononuclear cells (PBMCs), taken before the fourth cycle of nivolumab. The receptors here all came from a human donor with classical Hodgkin lymphoma.

This sequence joins TRBV6-1 and TRBJ1-3; TRBD1 is a possible D gene (5 bases). The CDR3 has 11 amino acids. The V end lost 8 bases, the J end lost 7 bases, and 9 bases lay between the germline ends. Germline lookup yields CDR1 MNHNS and CDR2 SASEGT. CDR3 DNA: TGTGCCAGCTCCTGGGGGAACACCATATATTTT. Amino acids: CASSWGNTIYF.

This clone was found once. The chain recombines TRBV7-6 with TRBJ2-2, with 8 bases that match TRBD1. Germline V gene lookup returns CDR1 SGHVS and CDR2 FNYEAQ. J was trimmed by 2 bases and V by 5 bases; bases with no gene match: 4. This CDR3 has 15 amino acids. CDR3 residues: CASSKTGVNTGELFF. The CDR3 DNA is TGTGCCAGCAGCAAGACAGGGGTCAACACCGGGGAGCTGTTTTTT. The full variable domain, with the rest looked up from reference TRBV7-6 and TRBJ2-2, is GAGVSQSPRYKVTKRGQDVALRCDPISGHVSLYWYRQALGQGPEFLTYFNYEAQQDKSGLPNDRFSAERPEGSISTLTIQRTEQRDSAMYRCASSKTGVNTGELFFGEGSRLTVL.

The rearrangement links TRBV12-5 to TRBJ2-1; 11 nucleotides align to TRBD2. V shed 0 bases, J shed 5 bases, and the junction held 6 bases outside the gene matches. CDR1 and CDR2 from the germline V gene are LGHNT and FRNRAP. This CDR3 region has 17 residues. Here the CDR3 reads CASGLVPLAGVNNEQFF. For the CDR3, the DNA is TGTGCTAGTGGTTTGGTACCACTAGCGGGGGTTAACAATGAGCAGTTCTTC.

This chain uses TRBV7-2 with TRBJ1-1, with 8 bases lining up with TRBD1. The CDR3 loop spans 14 amino acids. The V gene's germline CDR1 is SGHTA and CDR2 FQGNSA. With V trimmed by 5 bases and J by 4 bases, 6 bases remained unmatched. For the CDR3, the DNA is TGTGCCAGCAGCCCTGGACAGGGAAGCACTGAAGCTTTCTTT. It yields the protein CASSPGQGSTEAFF.

This chain links TRBV28 with TRBJ2-2, with a possible D match to TRBD1 (6 bases). The V and J ends lost 6 bases and 5 bases respectively, with 16 bases between them. CDR1 and CDR2 (germline): MDHEN, SYDVKM. The CDR3 has 15 residues. The CDR3 loop reads CASSLDRSQTGELFF. The CDR3, as DNA: TGTGCCAGCAGCCTTGACAGGTCCCAAACCGGGGAGCTGTTTTTT.

This chain connects TRBV5-4 to TRBJ2-7; 8 positions match TRBD1. The CDR3 runs 14 residues. The J segment lost 0 bases and the V segment lost 4 bases, leaving 3 bases of the junction unmatched. Germline V gene sequence: CDR1 SGHNT, CDR2 YYREEE (reference sequence). CDR3 in amino acids: CASSRDRYSYEQYF. CDR3 coding DNA: TGTGCCAGCAGCCGGGACAGGTACTCCTACGAGCAGTACTTC.

The chain carries TRBV7-3 and TRBJ2-2; 9 positions match TRBD1. Germline trimming cut 1 base from V and 0 bases from J; bases unmatched to any gene: 3. CDR3 size: 17 residues. In germline, CDR1 is SGHTA, CDR2 FQGTGA. CDR3 in amino acids: CASSLKGQGANTGELFF. The DNA of the CDR3 is TGTGCCAGCAGCTTAAAGGGACAGGGAGCGAACACCGGGGAGCTGTTTTTT.

This rearrangement joins TRBV7-2 to TRBJ2-1; 13 nucleotides align to TRBD2. The CDR3 has 18 residues. The ends lost 1 base at V and 5 bases at J; junction bases unmatched: 8. Germline values: CDR1 SGHTA, CDR2 FQGNSA. DNA for the CDR3: TGTGCCAGCAGCTTAGTCCCACAACTAGCGGGGGGGGACAATGAGCAGTTCTTC. Translating it yields CASSLVPQLAGGDNEQFF.

V is TRBV27 and J is TRBJ2-7; no clear D. V lost 5 bases and J lost 3, with 20 bases in between. There are 16 residues in the CDR3. Germline lookup yields CDR1 MNHEY and CDR2 SMNVEV (reference sequence). The CDR3 sequence is CASSAAFKGVFYEQYF. Here the CDR3 DNA reads TGTGCCAGCAGTGCCGCGTTTAAGGGCGTTTTCTACGAGCAGTACTTC.

In its sample, this clone was seen a few times. This rearrangement joins TRBV11-2 to TRBJ2-3, with no clear D. The CDR3 is 14 amino acids. CDR1 is SGHAT and CDR2 is FQNNGV in the germline V gene. Trimming left V 0 bases short and J 1 base short, with 5 bases between. The DNA for the CDR3 is TGTGCCAGCAGCTTAGATCGGGGCACAGATACGCAGTATTTT. Protein product: CASSLDRGTDTQYF. The full variable domain, in which reference TRBV11-2 and TRBJ2-3 provide the parts outside the CDR3, is EAGVAQSPRYKIIEKRQSVAFWCNPISGHATLYWYQQILGQGPKLLIQFQNNGVVDDSQLPKDRFSAERLKGVDSTLKIQPAKLEDSAVYLCASSLDRGTDTQYFGPGTRLTVL.

The rearrangement links TRBV4-3 to TRBJ1-2, with D unclear. This CDR3 has 15 amino acids. Trimming cost V 2 bases and J 4 bases, with 14 bases left between them. Looked up from germline, CDR1 is LGHNA and CDR2 is YSLEER. CDR3 region: CASSQLRRTAYGYTF. The CDR3 region has the DNA TGCGCCAGCAGCCAACTTAGGAGGACGGCCTATGGCTACACCTTC.

J is TRBJ2-5 and V is TRBV15, with 9 bases lining up with TRBD1. V lost 0 bases to trimming and J lost 1 base; unmatched junction nucleotides: 0. In germline, CDR1 is LNHNV, CDR2 YYDKDF (reference sequence). This CDR3 has 15 residues. The CDR3 DNA is TGTGCCACCAGCAGAGAGGGACAGGGCCAAGAGACCCAGTACTTC. Translating gives CATSREGQGQETQYF.

The chain is built from TRBV11-2 and TRBJ2-2; the match to TRBD2 covers 14 bases. V was pared by 5 bases and J by 6 bases, with 8 bases of the junction left unmatched. Germline V gives CDR1 SGHAT, CDR2 FQNNGV. The length of the CDR3 is 17 residues. In DNA form, the CDR3 reads TGTGCCAGCAGCCAGGGACTAGCGGGAGCAGTAGCCGGGGAGCTGTTTTTT. It codes for CASSQGLAGAVAGELFF.

The chain is built from TRBV29-1 and TRBJ1-3; 7 bases align to TRBD1. With V trimmed by 6 bases and J by 0 bases, 2 bases remained unmatched. The CDR3 has 13 amino acids. CDR1 SQVTM and CDR2 ANQGSEA come from the germline V gene. The CDR3: CSVGDSSGNTIYF. CDR3 sequence (DNA): TGCAGCGTGGGGGACAGCTCTGGAAACACCATATATTTT.

V usage is TRBV13 and J usage is TRBJ2-1; the match to TRBD2 covers 11 bases. V shed 2 bases, J shed 8 bases, and the junction held 5 bases outside the gene matches. This CDR3 has 15 residues. Germline V lookup: CDR1 PRHDT, CDR2 FYEKMQ (reference sequence). The CDR3 DNA sequence: TGTGCCAGCAGCTTATGGACTAGCGGGTTCGATGAGCAGTTCTTC. Translating it yields CASSLWTSGFDEQFF.